This T cell receptor (beta chain) was identified in a study of T cell repertoires in cytomegalovirus infection (dated by TCRdb to between 2018 and 2020). Concerning the study at large: Peptide stimulations targeted recently identified HLA-C-restricted CMV epitopes, whose presentation resists viral immunomodulation, together with well-studied HLA-B-restricted epitopes. The HLA type of each donor mattered for the analysis, because public TCR beta signatures pointed to carriage of CMV infection along with the matching HLA type. Study-wide findings and limitations: In the ex vivo response, HLA-C-restricted CMV-specific TCR beta clonotypes were dominant, and in two of eight donors the single most frequent clonotype came from this HLA-C-restricted group. In both this cohort and an independent roughly 330-donor cohort, the cumulative frequency of public TCR beta family members distinguished carriers of CMV infection plus the relevant HLA type.

Sequencer: Illumina HiSeq 1500. The public sequencing data were trimmed at Q25 with fastp and processed into clonotypes with MiXCR by TCRdb, which kept only in-frame beta chains. For every CDR3 protein sequence, its rows merge into one entry that carries the most common genes and DNA. Within this sample are roughly 120,000 distinct CDR3 sequences, with about 30% of them counted one time only. The ten largest clones take up 80% to 90% of the sample. Trimming removed 5 bases from V and 8 bases from J, leaving 16 bases between the germline ends. CDR1 and CDR2 are read off the germline V gene (reference sequence) as LNHDA and SQIVND. The CDR3 sequence holds 14 residues, the cysteine and phenylalanine included. Just CDR3 DNA is preserved here, 42 bases in frame from base 1. Per the publication, the treatment or condition label means: in vitro stimulation with specific CMV peptide epitopes to enrich CMV-specific T cells.

For this clonotype: Its antigen specificity is not known. Base qualities are not provided; no much larger clone lies one nucleotide away.

Sequencing was performed on CD8+ T cells from cultured PBMCs, taken from culture after CMV antigen stimulation. The receptor comes from a human donor in good health (CMV status not recorded). Some clones in this sample may be carry-over from other donors' samples. The V and J segments used are TRBV19 and TRBJ2-1; a tentative D match to TRBD2 spans 6 bases. The DNA sequence follows: TGTGCCAGTAGTGTTAGCGGCTTGGACTATGAGCAGTTCTTC. It codes for CASSVSGLDYEQFF.